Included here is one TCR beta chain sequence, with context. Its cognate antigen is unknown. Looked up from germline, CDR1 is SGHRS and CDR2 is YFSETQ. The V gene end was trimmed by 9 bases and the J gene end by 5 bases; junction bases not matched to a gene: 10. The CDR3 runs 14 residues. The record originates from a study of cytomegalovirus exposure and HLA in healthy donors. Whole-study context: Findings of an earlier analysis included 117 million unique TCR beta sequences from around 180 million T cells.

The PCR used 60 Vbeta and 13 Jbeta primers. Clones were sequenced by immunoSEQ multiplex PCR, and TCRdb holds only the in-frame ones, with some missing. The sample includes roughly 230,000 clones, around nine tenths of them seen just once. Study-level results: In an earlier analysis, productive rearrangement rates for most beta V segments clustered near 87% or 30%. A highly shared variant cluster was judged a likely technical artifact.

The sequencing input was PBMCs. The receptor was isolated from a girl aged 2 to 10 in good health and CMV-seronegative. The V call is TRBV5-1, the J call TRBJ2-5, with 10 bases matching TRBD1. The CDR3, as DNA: TGCGCCACCCGGACAGGGGGTGTGACGGAGACCCAGTACTTC. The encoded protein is CATRTGGVTETQYF.